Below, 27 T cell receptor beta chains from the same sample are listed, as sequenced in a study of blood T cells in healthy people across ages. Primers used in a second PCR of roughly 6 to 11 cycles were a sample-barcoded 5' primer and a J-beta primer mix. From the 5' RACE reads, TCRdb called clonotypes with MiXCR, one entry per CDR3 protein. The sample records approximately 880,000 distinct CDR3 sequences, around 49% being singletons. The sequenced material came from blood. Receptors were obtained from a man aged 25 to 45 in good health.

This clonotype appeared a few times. The CDR3 reads CASSYSVTSYEQYF. In DNA form, the CDR3 reads TGTGCCAGCAGTTACTCGGTCACCTCCTACGAGCAGTACTTC. The J gene is TRBJ2-7, the V gene TRBV6-6; no firm D call. CDR3 length: 14 amino acids. V shed 0 bases and J shed 0 bases, with 6 bases lying between them. The V gene's germline CDR1 is MNHNY and CDR2 SVGAGI (reference sequence).

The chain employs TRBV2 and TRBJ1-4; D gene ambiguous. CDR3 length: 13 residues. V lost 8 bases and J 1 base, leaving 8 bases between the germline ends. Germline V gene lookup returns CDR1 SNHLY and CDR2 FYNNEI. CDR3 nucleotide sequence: TGTGCCAGCTCGGAGGGAACTAATGAAAAACTGTTTTTT. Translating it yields CASSEGTNEKLFF.

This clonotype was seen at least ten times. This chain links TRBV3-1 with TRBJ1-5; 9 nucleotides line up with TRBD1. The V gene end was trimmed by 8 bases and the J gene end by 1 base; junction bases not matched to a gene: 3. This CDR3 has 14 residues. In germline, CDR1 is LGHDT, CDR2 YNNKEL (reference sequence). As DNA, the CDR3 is TGTGCCAGCCCGGACAGGGGAAGCAATCAGCCCCAGCATTTT. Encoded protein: CASPDRGSNQPQHF.

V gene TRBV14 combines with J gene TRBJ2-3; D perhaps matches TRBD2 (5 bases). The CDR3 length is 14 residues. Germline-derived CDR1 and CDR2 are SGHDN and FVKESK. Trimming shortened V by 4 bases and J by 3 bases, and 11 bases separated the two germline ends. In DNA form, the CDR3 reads TGTGCCAGCAGCCCGGACTCGGTAACAGATACGCAGTATTTT. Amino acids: CASSPDSVTDTQYF.

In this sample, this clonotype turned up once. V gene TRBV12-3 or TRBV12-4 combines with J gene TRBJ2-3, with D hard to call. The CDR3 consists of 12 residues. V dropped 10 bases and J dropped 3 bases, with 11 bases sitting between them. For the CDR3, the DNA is TGTGCCACGAAGAAGGGAACAGATACGCAGTATTTT. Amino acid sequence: CATKKGTDTQYF.

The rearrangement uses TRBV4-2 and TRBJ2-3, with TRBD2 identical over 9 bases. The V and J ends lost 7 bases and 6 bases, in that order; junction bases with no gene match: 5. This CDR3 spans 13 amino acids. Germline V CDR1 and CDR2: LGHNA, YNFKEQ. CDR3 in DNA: TGTGCCAGCAACCTTGGACTAGCGGATACGCAGTATTTT. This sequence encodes CASNLGLADTQYF.

For the CDR3, the DNA is TGTGCCAGCAGTTTAACAGCCCGATACACTGAAGCTTTCTTT. It encodes CASSLTARYTEAFF. The chain is built from TRBV27 and TRBJ1-1, with D uncertain. The CDR3 totals 14 residues. The germline V gene encodes CDR1 MNHEY and CDR2 SMNVEV (reference sequence). The germline V and J ends were trimmed by 2 bases and 3 bases, with 10 bases remaining between them.

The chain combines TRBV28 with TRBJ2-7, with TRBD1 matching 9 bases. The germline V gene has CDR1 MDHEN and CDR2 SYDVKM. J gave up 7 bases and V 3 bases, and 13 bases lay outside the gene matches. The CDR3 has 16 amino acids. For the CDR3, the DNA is TGTGCCAGCAGTTTTTCCCTCATAACAGGGGGCCGGGAGCAGTACTTC. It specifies CASSFSLITGGREQYF.

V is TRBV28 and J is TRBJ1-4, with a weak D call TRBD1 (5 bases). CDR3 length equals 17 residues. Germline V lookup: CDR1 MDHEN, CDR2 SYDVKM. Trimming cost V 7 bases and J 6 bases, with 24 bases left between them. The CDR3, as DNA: TGTGCCAGCAAATTAGGGGTCGGTACCTTGGGGGATGAAAAACTGTTTTTT. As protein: CASKLGVGTLGDEKLFF.

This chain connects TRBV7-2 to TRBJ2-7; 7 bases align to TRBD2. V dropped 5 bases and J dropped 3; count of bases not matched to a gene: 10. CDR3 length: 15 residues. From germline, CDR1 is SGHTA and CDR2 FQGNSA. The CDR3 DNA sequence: TGTGCCAGCAGCCCCACGGCGACTAGCCGCTACGAGCAGTACTTC. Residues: CASSPTATSRYEQYF.

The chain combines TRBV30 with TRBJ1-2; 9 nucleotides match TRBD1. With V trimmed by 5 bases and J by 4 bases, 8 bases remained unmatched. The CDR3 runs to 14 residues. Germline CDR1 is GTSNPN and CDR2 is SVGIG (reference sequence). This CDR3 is CAWDRTGVVYGYTF. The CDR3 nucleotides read TGTGCCTGGGACAGGACAGGGGTAGTCTATGGCTACACCTTC. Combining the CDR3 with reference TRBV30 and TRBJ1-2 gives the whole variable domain SQTIHQWPATLVQPVGSPLSLECTVEGTSNPNLYWYRQAAGRGLQLLFYSVGIGQISSEVPQNLSASRPQDRQFILSSKKLLLSDSGFYLCAWDRTGVVYGYTFGSGTRLTVV.

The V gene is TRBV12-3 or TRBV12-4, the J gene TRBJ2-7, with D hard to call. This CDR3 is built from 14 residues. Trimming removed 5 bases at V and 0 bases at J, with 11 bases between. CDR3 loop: CASSPGLTSYEQYF. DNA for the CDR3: TGTGCCAGCAGTCCGGGTCTTACCTCCTACGAGCAGTACTTC.

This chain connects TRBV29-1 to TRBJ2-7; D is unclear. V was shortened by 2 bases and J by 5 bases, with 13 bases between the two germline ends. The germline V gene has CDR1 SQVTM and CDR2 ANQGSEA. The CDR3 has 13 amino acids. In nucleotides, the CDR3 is TGCAGCGTTGAAAACACCATGAGCCACGAGCAGTACTTC. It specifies CSVENTMSHEQYF.

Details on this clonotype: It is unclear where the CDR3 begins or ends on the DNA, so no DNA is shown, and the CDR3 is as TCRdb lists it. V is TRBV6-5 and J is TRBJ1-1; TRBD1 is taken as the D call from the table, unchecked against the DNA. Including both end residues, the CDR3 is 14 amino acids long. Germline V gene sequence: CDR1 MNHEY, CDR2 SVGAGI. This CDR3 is CASCFGPGGTEAFF.

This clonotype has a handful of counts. CDR3 in DNA: TGTGCCAGCAGCCCACCGGGACTGAATTACAATGAGCAGTTCTTC. Amino acids: CASSPPGLNYNEQFF. V and J are TRBV3-1 and TRBJ2-1, with D possibly matching TRBD2 (6 bases). This CDR3 region has 15 residues. From germline, CDR1 is LGHDT and CDR2 YNNKEL (reference sequence). The V end was cut by 4 bases, the J end by 4 bases, with 14 bases between.

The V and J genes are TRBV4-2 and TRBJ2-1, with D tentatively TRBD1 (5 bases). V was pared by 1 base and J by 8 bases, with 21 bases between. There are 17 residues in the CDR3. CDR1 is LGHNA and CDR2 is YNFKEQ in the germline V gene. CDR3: CASSQVIPGGRVDEQFF. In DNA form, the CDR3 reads TGTGCCAGCAGCCAAGTCATCCCCGGTGGCAGGGTCGATGAGCAGTTCTTC.

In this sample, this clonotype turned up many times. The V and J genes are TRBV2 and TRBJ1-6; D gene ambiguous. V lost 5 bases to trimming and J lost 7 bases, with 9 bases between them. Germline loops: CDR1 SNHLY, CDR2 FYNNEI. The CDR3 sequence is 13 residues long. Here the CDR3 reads CASSSGWNSPLHF. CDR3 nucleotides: TGTGCCAGCAGTTCGGGTTGGAATTCACCCCTCCACTTT. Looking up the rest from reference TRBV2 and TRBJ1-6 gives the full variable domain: EPEVTQTPSHQVTQMGQEVILRCVPISNHLYFYWYRQILGQKVEFLVSFYNNEISEKSEIFDDQFSVERPDGSNFTLKIRSTKLEDSAMYFCASSSGWNSPLHFGNGTRLTVT.

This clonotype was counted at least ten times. CDR3 nucleotides: TGTGCCAGCAGTTATCAGGGAAGCTCCTACAATGAGCAGTTCTTC. It codes for CASSYQGSSYNEQFF. The chain combines TRBV6-6 with TRBJ2-1; a weak D match, TRBD1 (5 bases). The CDR3 is 15 amino acids. Germline V gene sequence: CDR1 MNHNY, CDR2 SVGAGI (reference sequence). The V end lost 3 bases, the J end lost 0 bases, and 9 bases lay between the germline ends.

The CDR3 loop reads CASSSSPGTPYTQYF. The CDR3 region has the DNA TGTGCCAGCAGCTCATCACCCGGGACTCCATATACGCAGTATTTT. The chain uses TRBV7-2 and TRBJ2-3; TRBD2 might be the D (6 bases). This CDR3 contains 15 residues. V was cut by 4 bases and J by 7 bases, with 18 bases left in between. Germline V CDR1 and CDR2: SGHTA, FQGNSA.

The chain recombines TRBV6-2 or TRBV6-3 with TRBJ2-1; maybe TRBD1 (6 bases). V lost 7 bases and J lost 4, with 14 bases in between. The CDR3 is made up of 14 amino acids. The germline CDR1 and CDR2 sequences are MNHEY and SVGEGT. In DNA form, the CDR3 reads TGTGCCAGCATTAAAGGGGGTGGGTACAATGAGCAGTTCTTC. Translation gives CASIKGGGYNEQFF.

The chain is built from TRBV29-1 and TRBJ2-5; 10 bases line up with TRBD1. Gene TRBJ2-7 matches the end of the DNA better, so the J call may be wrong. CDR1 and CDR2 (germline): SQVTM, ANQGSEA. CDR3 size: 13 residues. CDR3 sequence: CSVRTGGSYEQYF. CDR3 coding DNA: TGCAGCGTACGGACAGGGGGTTCGTACGAGCAGTACTTC.

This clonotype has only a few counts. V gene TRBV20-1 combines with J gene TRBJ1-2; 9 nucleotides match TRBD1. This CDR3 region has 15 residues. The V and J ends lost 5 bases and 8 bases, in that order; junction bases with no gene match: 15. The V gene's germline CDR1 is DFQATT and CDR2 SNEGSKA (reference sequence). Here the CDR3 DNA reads TGCAGTGCTGGGACGGTTCTGGGACAGGGAGAGGGCTACACCTTC. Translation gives CSAGTVLGQGEGYTF.

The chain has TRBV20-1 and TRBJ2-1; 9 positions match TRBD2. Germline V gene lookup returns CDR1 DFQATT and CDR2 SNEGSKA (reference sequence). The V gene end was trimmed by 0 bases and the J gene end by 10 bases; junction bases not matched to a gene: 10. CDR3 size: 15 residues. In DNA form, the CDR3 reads TGCAGTGCTAGAGACCGGCTAGCGGGGCCCGGGGAGCAGTTCTTC. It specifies CSARDRLAGPGEQFF.

This chain's CDR3 is CASREDGSLGNQPQHF. CDR3 in DNA: TGTGCCAGCAGGGAGGACGGGAGTTTGGGCAATCAGCCCCAGCATTTT. The chain carries TRBV12-3 or TRBV12-4 and TRBJ1-5; D is ambiguous. V was shortened by 6 bases and J by 2 bases, with 17 bases between the two germline ends. This CDR3 is built from 16 residues.

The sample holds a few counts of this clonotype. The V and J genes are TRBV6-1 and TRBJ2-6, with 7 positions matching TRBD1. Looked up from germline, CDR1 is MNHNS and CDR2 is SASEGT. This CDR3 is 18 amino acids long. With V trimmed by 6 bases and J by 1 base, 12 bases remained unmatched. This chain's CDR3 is CASRTRTGWWSGANVLTF. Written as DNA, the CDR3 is TGTGCCAGCAGAACTAGGACAGGATGGTGGTCTGGGGCCAACGTCCTGACTTTC.

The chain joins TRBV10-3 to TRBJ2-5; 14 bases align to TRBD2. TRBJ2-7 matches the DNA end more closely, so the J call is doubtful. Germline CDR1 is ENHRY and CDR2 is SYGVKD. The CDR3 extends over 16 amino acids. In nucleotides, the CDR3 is TGTGCCACCACCGGGACTAGCGGGGGAGGCGACTACGAGCAGTACTTC. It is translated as CATTGTSGGGDYEQYF.

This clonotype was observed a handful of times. CDR3 bases: TGTGCCAGCAGCCCAACTAGCGGGGGGATCCAAGGTATTAAGCAGTTCTTC. As protein: CASSPTSGGIQGIKQFF. The chain carries TRBV7-9 and TRBJ2-1, with 12 bases identical to TRBD2. Unmatched junction bases numbered 16, after V lost 5 bases and J lost 11 bases. The CDR3 runs 17 residues. The germline CDR1 and CDR2 sequences are SEHNR and FQNEAQ (reference sequence).